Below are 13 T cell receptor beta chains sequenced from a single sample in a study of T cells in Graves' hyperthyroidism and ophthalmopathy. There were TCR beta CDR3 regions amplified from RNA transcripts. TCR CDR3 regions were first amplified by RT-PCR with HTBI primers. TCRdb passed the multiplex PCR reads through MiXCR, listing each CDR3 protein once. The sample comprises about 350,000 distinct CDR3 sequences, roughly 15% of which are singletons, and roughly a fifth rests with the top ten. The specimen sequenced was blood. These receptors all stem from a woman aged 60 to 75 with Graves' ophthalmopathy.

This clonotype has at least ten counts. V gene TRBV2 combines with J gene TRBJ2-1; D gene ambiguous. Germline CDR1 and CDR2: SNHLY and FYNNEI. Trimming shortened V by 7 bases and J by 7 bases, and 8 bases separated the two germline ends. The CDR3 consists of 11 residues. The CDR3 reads CASTYSNEQFF. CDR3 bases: TGTGCCAGCACCTACAGTAATGAGCAGTTCTTC. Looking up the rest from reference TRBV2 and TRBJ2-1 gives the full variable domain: EPEVTQTPSHQVTQMGQEVILRCVPISNHLYFYWYRQILGQKVEFLVSFYNNEISEKSEIFDDQFSVERPDGSNFTLKIRSTKLEDSAMYFCASTYSNEQFFGPGTRLTVL.

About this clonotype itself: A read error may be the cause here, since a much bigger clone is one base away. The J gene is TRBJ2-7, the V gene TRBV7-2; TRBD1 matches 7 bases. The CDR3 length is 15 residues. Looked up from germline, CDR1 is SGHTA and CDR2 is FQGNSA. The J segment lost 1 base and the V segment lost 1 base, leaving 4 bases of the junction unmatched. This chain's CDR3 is CASSLGGQTSYEQYF. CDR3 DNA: TGTGCCAGCAGCTTAGGGGGACAGACTTCCTACGAGCAGTACTTC.

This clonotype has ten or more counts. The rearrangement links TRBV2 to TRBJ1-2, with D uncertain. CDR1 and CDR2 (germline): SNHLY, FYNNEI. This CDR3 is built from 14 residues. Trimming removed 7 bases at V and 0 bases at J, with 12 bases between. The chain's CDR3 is CASNQAFSNYGYTF. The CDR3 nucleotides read TGTGCCAGCAACCAGGCTTTTTCTAACTATGGCTACACCTTC.

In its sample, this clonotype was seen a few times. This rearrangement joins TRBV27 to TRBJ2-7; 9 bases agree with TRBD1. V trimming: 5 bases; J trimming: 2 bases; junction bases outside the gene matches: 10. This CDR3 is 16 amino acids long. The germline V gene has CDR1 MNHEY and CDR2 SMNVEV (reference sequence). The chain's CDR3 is CASSHHLGQGTYEQYF. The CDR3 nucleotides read TGTGCCAGCAGTCATCACCTGGGACAGGGCACCTACGAGCAGTACTTC.

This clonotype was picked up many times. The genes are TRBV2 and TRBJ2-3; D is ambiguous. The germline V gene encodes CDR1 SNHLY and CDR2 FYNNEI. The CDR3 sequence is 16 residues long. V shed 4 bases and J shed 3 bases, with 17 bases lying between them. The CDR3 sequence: CASSVEADRRTDTQYF. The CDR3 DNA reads TGTGCCAGCAGTGTAGAGGCTGACCGAAGGACAGATACGCAGTATTTT.

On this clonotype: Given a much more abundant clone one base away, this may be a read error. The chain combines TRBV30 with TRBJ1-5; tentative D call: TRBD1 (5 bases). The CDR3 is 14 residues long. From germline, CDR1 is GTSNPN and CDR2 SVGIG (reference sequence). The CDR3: CAWSRGRGEQPQRF. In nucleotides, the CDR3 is TGTGCCTGGAGTCGGGGAAGGGGAGAGCAGCCCCAGCGTTTT.

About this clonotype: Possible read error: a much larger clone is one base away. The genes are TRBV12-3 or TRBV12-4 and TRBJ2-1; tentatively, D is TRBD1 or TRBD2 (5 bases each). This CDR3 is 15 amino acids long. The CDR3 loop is CASSLPGDETNEQSF. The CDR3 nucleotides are TGTGCCAGCAGTCTGCCCGGGGACGAAACCAATGAGCAGTCCTTC.

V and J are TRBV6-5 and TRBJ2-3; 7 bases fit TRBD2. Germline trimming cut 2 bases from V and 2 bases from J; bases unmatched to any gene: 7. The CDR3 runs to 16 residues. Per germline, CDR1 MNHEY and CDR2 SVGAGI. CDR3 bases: TGTGCCAGCAGTTACGCTACCAGCGGGACCACAGATACGCAGTATTTT. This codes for CASSYATSGTTDTQYF.

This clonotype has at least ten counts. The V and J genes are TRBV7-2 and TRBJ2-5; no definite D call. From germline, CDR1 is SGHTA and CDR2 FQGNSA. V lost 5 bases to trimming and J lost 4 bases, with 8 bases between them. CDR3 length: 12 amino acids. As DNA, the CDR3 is TGTGCCAGCAGCCTTTCCCGAGAGACCCAGTACTTC. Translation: CASSLSRETQYF.

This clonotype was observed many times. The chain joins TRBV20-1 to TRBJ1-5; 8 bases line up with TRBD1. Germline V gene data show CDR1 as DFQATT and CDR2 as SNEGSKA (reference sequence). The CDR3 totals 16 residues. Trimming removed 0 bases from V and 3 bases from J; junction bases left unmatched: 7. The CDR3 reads CSAREYPGGDNQPQHF. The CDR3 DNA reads TGCAGTGCTAGAGAATATCCAGGGGGCGACAATCAGCCCCAGCATTTT.

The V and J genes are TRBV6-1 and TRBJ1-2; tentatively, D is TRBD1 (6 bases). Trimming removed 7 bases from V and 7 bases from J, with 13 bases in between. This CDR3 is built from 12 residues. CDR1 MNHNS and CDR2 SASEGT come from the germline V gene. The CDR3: CASTPGAGGYTF. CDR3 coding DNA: TGTGCCAGCACCCCGGGGGCGGGTGGCTACACCTTC.

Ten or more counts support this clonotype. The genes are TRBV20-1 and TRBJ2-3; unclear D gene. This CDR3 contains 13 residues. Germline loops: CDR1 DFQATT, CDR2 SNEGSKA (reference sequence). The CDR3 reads CSATETGTDTQYF. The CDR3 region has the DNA TGCAGCGCGACCGAGACTGGCACAGATACGCAGTATTTT.

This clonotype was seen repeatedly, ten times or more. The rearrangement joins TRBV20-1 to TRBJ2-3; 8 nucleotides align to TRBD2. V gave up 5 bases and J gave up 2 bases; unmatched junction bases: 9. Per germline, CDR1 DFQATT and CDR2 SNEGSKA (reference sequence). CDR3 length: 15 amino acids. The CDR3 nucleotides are TGCAGTGCTCTAGAGATAGCGGGATTCACAGATACGCAGTATTTT. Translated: CSALEIAGFTDTQYF.